The rows below give T cell receptor beta chains drawn from one sample of a study of cytomegalovirus exposure and HLA in healthy donors. The method was immunoSEQ multiplex PCR; TCRdb's version includes in-frame clones alone and lacks a portion of them. The sample has roughly 100,000 clones; around 80% are singletons. The sample consisted of PBMCs. Source of these receptors: a woman between 18 and 30 years old in good health and CMV-seropositive. The CDR3 runs from the conserved cysteine through the conserved F or W. Fields, in order: D gene, V gene, clone size, J gene, CDR3 protein, CDR3 DNA. D genes are given only for firm matches. For some rows the clone size is stated as once, few or many, or as a class when expanded; others skip it.

>.|TRBV7-9|.|TRBJ1-5
CAGAEGGNQPQHF
TGTGCCGGCGCCGAGGGCGGCAATCAGCCCCAGCATTTT
>TRBD2|TRBV18|.|TRBJ2-1
CASSPRLAGEWNEQFF
TGTGCCAGCTCACCACGGCTAGCGGGAGAATGGAATGAGCAGTTCTTC
>.|TRBV9|.|TRBJ2-7
CASRNGGPYEQYF
TGTGCCAGCAGGAATGGCGGCCCCTACGAGCAGTACTTC
>TRBD1|TRBV5-8|.|TRBJ1-6
CATRQGNYNSPLHF
TGTGCCACCAGACAGGGCAACTATAATTCACCCCTCCACTTT
>.|TRBV28|.|TRBJ2-1
CASSPTKRYNEQFF
TGTGCCAGCAGTCCTACCAAGAGGTACAATGAGCAGTTCTTC
>.|TRBV27|.|TRBJ1-5
CASSLGGGMGNQPQHF
TGTGCCAGCAGTTTAGGTGGGGGGATGGGCAATCAGCCCCAGCATTTT
>.|TRBV1|.|TRBJ2-5
CTYGGIPQETQYF
TGCACATATGGCGGGATCCCGCAAGAGACCCAGTACTTC
>.|TRBV4-2|once|TRBJ1-1
CASSQGGLMNTEAFF
TGTGCCAGCAGCCAAGGGGGCTTAATGAACACTGAAGCTTTCTTT
>TRBD2|TRBV4-3|medium-sized|TRBJ2-3
CASSPLTSGSDTQYF
TGCGCCAGCAGCCCACTGACTAGCGGGAGTGACACGCAGTATTTT
>.|TRBV25-1|.|TRBJ2-4
CASSELTDIQYF
TGTGCCAGCAGTGAATTAACGGACATTCAGTACTTC
>.|TRBV6-5|.|TRBJ2-7
CASSLVARGYEQYF
TGTGCCAGCAGTTTGGTGGCCCGGGGCTACGAGCAGTACTTC
>TRBD2|TRBV28|.|TRBJ2-1
CASSLPLLAGVRNEQFF
TGTGCCAGCAGTTTACCCCTCTTAGCGGGAGTTCGGAATGAGCAGTTCTTC
>TRBD1|TRBV5-1|.|TRBJ2-5
CASSWTGGGTETQYF
TGCGCCAGCAGCTGGACAGGGGGCGGGACAGAGACCCAGTACTTC
>.|TRBV7-3|.|TRBJ2-5
CASSYGSQETQYF
TGTGCCAGCAGCTATGGGAGTCAAGAGACCCAGTACTTC
>TRBD2|TRBV4-3|few|TRBJ2-5
CASSREGWETQYF
TGCGCCAGCAGCCGGGAGGGTTGGGAGACCCAGTACTTC
>TRBD1|TRBV27|.|TRBJ2-1
CASSLSRGPYNEQFF
TGTGCCAGCAGTTTAAGCAGGGGGCCCTACAATGAGCAGTTCTTC
>TRBD2|TRBV7-2|.|TRBJ2-1
CATYIYGAGDAFF
TGTGCCACGTACATATACGGGGCGGGAGACGCGTTCTTC
>TRBD1|TRBV6-5|.|TRBJ1-2
CASRPTGAYGYTF
TGTGCCAGCAGACCGACAGGGGCCTATGGCTACACCTTC
>.|TRBV6-6|.|TRBJ1-1
CASSYSEGGTEAFF
TGTGCCAGCAGTTACTCGGAGGGTGGGACTGAAGCTTTCTTT
>.|TRBV9|.|TRBJ1-2
CASSVVGGNGYTF
TGTGCCAGCAGCGTAGTTGGGGGCAATGGCTACACCTTC
>.|TRBV10-3|once|TRBJ1-2
CAISESSGVYGYTF
TGTGCCATCAGTGAGTCTTCCGGGGTCTATGGCTACACCTTC
>.|TRBV4-1|.|TRBJ1-2
CASSQEAGLYGYTF
TGCGCCAGCAGCCAAGAGGCAGGTTTATATGGCTACACCTTC
>.|TRBV5-4|.|TRBJ2-3
CASRSGLYTDTQYF
TGTGCCAGCAGATCGGGACTTTACACAGATACGCAGTATTTT
>TRBD1|TRBV9|.|TRBJ1-2
CASSVLDRTRGYGYTF
TGTGCCAGCAGCGTCCTGGACAGGACCAGAGGCTATGGCTACACCTTC
>TRBD2|TRBV28|.|TRBJ2-3
CASSSPFSVAGDTDTQYF
TGTGCCAGCAGTAGCCCCTTTTCCGTAGCGGGGGACACAGATACGCAGTATTTT
>TRBD1|TRBV29-1|.|TRBJ2-7
CSVWTGVEQYF
TGCAGCGTTTGGACAGGGGTCGAGCAGTACTTC
>.|TRBV4-1|few|TRBJ2-5
CASSPISQETQYF
TGCGCCAGCAGCCCAATCAGCCAAGAGACCCAGTACTTC
>TRBD1|TRBV5-8|.|TRBJ1-6
CASRRRDSNSPLHF
TGTGCCAGCCGCCGCCGGGACAGTAATTCACCCCTCCACTTT
>TRBD1|TRBV5-4|.|TRBJ2-7
CASSQGVREQYF
TGTGCCAGCAGCCAGGGGGTTCGAGAGCAGTACTTC
>.|TRBV7-6|.|TRBJ1-4
CASSLRQGGEKLFF
TGTGCCAGCAGCTTAAGGCAGGGTGGTGAAAAACTGTTTTTT
>.|TRBV9|few|TRBJ1-5
CASSAEEGPYSNQPQHF
TGTGCCAGCAGCGCCGAGGAGGGCCCTTATAGCAATCAGCCCCAGCATTTT
>.|TRBV28|.|TRBJ2-2
CASSLAQGGTGELFF
TGTGCCAGCAGTTTAGCACAGGGTGGAACCGGGGAGCTGTTTTTT
>TRBD1|TRBV29-1|.|TRBJ1-1
CSVTQGSGTEAFF
TGCAGCGTCACACAGGGGTCGGGCACTGAAGCTTTCTTT
>TRBD1|TRBV4-1|.|TRBJ2-2
CASSQGDRDAGELFF
TGCGCCAGCAGCCAAGGGGACAGGGACGCCGGGGAGCTGTTTTTT
>TRBD2|TRBV2|.|TRBJ2-3
CASSEVGRLAATTDTQYF
TGTGCCAGCAGTGAAGTAGGTAGACTAGCGGCAACCACAGATACGCAGTATTTT